This T cell receptor beta chain was retrieved from a study of blood T cell repertoires in COVID-19. Turning to the study itself: Sources were T cells, B-cell-depleted T cells, or PBMCs; the material itself was cDNA or gDNA.

Authors' analysis steps: Amplification of reference gene primers provided the estimated nucleated cell counts. Some clones are missing from TCRdb's copy, which holds only in-frame ones; the method was immunoSEQ multiplex PCR. Clonal size and the V and J genes are those of that table, whereas D and trimming came from the DNA. Of around 290,000 clones in the sample, approximately 86% were seen once. The CDR3 loop spans 12 amino acids. The germline CDR1 and CDR2 sequences are ENHRY and SYGVKD. Trimming stripped 3 bases from V and 11 bases from J, with 13 bases between. The receptor was derived from a woman aged 70-85 years with COVID-19, enrolled during active disease. What was sequenced was peripheral blood. The chain combines TRBV10-3 with TRBJ1-1, with no clear D. For the CDR3, the DNA is TGTGCCATCAGTGATTACACCACTAGCGCTTTCTTT. Residues: CAISDYTTSAFF.